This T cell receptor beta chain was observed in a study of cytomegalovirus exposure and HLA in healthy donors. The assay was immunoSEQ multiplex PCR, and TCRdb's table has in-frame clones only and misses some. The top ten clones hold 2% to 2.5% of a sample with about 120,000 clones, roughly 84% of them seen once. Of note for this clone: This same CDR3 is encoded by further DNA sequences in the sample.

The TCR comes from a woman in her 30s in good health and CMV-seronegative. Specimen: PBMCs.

The CDR3 DNA sequence: TGCAGCGCCCGGGACTACTCCTACAATGAGCAGTTCTTC. Its translation: CSARDYSYNEQFF. This chain links TRBV29-1 with TRBJ2-1, with TRBD2 matching 7 bases. This CDR3 has 13 residues. The germline CDR1 and CDR2 sequences are SQVTM and ANQGSEA. Trimming cost V 7 bases and J 0 bases; bases outside gene matches: 3.